This TCR beta chain is from a study of blood T cell repertoires in COVID-19. Study overall: The samples span acute and convalescent COVID-19 from the United States, Italy and Spain. The analysed material was cDNA or gDNA that came from T cells, B-cell-depleted T cells, or PBMCs.

Sequencing was performed with immunoSEQ multiplex PCR; in TCRdb, only in-frame clones are kept and a portion is missing. The data contain some 260,000 clones, about 91% of them singletons. The V and J ends lost 6 bases and 1 base, in that order; junction bases with no gene match: 4. The CDR3 runs to 14 residues. In germline, CDR1 is SNHLY, CDR2 FYNNEI. The TCR was taken from an elderly man with acute or convalescent COVID-19. Sequencing was performed on peripheral blood. The rearrangement uses TRBV2 and TRBJ2-3; 7 nucleotides align to TRBD1. CDR3 nucleotide sequence: TGTGCCAGCAGCGACAGGGAACGCACAGATACGCAGTATTTT. This sequence encodes CASSDRERTDTQYF. Full variable domain (missing parts from reference TRBV2 and TRBJ2-3): EPEVTQTPSHQVTQMGQEVILRCVPISNHLYFYWYRQILGQKVEFLVSFYNNEISEKSEIFDDQFSVERPDGSNFTLKIRSTKLEDSAMYFCASSDRERTDTQYFGPGTRLTVL.